These T cell receptor beta chains were read from a single sample in a study of naive and memory T cell subsets. MiXCR, applied by TCRdb to the UMI-ligation and nested PCR reads, yields one record per CDR3 protein. The table shows under 150,000 distinct CDR3 sequences, with 15% to 25% occurring only once. The specimen was naive CD8+ T cells from blood. These receptors all come from a human donor in good health. Both conserved end residues are part of each CDR3. A D gene is named only where the DNA matches it firmly. Clone size is not always given. Where it is, it says once, few, many or a class for expanded clones.

>TRBV4-3|few|TRBD1|TRBJ2-1
CASSVLVDRWDSYNEQFF
TGCGCCAGCAGCGTACTTGTGGACAGGTGGGACTCCTACAATGAGCAGTTCTTC
>TRBV28|few|NA|TRBJ2-7
CASSFGFEQYF
TGTGCCAGCAGTTTTGGGTTTGAGCAGTACTTC
>TRBV7-9|few|NA|TRBJ2-1
CASRGQGNEQFF
TGTGCCAGCCGGGGGCAAGGCAATGAGCAGTTCTTC
>TRBV28|NA|NA|TRBJ2-2
CASSLVGINTGELFF
TGTGCCAGCAGTTTAGTGGGGATTAACACCGGGGAGCTGTTTTTT
>TRBV20-1|few|NA|TRBJ2-2
CSARDQGRERANTGELFF
TGCAGTGCTAGAGATCAAGGCAGGGAGAGGGCCAACACCGGGGAGCTGTTTTTT
>TRBV27|NA|NA|TRBJ2-7
CASSWRRSYEQYF
TGTGCCAGCTCGTGGCGGCGGTCCTACGAGCAGTACTTC
>TRBV7-6|few|NA|TRBJ2-1
CASSERGRGDNEQFF
TGTGCCAGCAGCGAGAGAGGGAGAGGGGACAATGAGCAGTTCTTC
>TRBV12-3/TRBV12-4|few|NA|TRBJ2-7
CASSFGSQDEQYF
TGTGCCAGCAGTTTTGGGTCCCAGGACGAGCAGTACTTC
>TRBV5-6|few|NA|TRBJ1-1
CASSPGGVPEAFF
TGTGCCAGCAGCCCTGGCGGGGTTCCTGAAGCTTTCTTT
>TRBV28|few|NA|TRBJ1-6
CASSSWESDGGSSPLHF
TGTGCCAGCAGTTCCTGGGAATCCGACGGTGGTAGTTCACCCCTCCACTTT
>TRBV11-2|few|NA|TRBJ2-7
CASLGNPKRTQYF
TGTGCCAGCTTAGGAAACCCCAAAAGAACCCAGTACTTC
>TRBV11-2|NA|NA|TRBJ2-1
CASSLGPNNEQFF
TGTGCCAGCAGCTTGGGCCCGAACAATGAGCAGTTCTTC
>TRBV6-5|NA|TRBD1|TRBJ1-1
CASSFYPSTGLNTEAFF
TGTGCCAGCAGTTTCTACCCTTCGACAGGGTTGAACACTGAAGCTTTCTTT
>TRBV28|few|NA|TRBJ2-7
CASSGEEGSYEQYF
TGTGCCAGCAGTGGGGAGGAGGGCTCCTACGAGCAGTACTTC
>TRBV24-1|few|NA|TRBJ1-2
CATSDAGLPNYGYTF
TGTGCCACCAGTGATGCGGGACTCCCTAACTATGGCTACACCTTC
>TRBV6-5|few|TRBD1|TRBJ2-7
CASSYGTGDYEQYF
TGTGCCAGCAGTTACGGGACAGGGGACTACGAGCAGTACTTC
>TRBV28|many|NA|TRBJ2-7
CASSLWAIRYEQYF
TGTGCCAGCAGTTTATGGGCAATTCGCTACGAGCAGTACTTC
>TRBV7-9|NA|NA|TRBJ2-2
CASSAGEIGELFF
TGTGCCAGCAGCGCAGGGGAAATCGGGGAGCTGTTTTTT
>TRBV13|NA|TRBD1|TRBJ2-1
CASSPTGAPYNEQFF
TGTGCCAGCAGCCCGACAGGGGCCCCCTACAATGAGCAGTTCTTC
>TRBV20-1|NA|NA|TRBJ1-6
CSASSGFALSTLEPLHF
TGCAGTGCTAGTTCGGGGTTCGCTTTATCTACGCTGGAGCCCCTCCACTTT
>TRBV29-1|few|NA|TRBJ2-7
CSVVSASAYEQYF
TGCAGCGTTGTATCCGCTTCAGCCTACGAGCAGTACTTC
>TRBV4-1|few|TRBD2|TRBJ2-7
CASSQTSGPSYEQYF
TGCGCCAGCAGCCAAACTAGCGGGCCCTCCTACGAGCAGTACTTC
>TRBV2|few|NA|TRBJ2-2
CASSDPAGSNTGELFF
TGTGCCAGCAGTGATCCTGCGGGGTCGAACACCGGGGAGCTGTTTTTT
>TRBV9|NA|NA|TRBJ1-5
CASSPGTADQPQHF
TGTGCCAGCAGCCCAGGGACGGCCGATCAGCCCCAGCATTTT
>TRBV28|NA|TRBD1|TRBJ2-7
CASSVGQAPLYEQYF
TGTGCCAGCAGCGTGGGACAGGCACCCCTCTACGAGCAGTACTTC
>TRBV28|NA|NA|TRBJ2-7
CASSWREVRTYEQYF
TGTGCCAGCAGTTGGAGGGAGGTGCGCACCTACGAGCAGTACTTC
>TRBV9|many|NA|TRBJ1-5
CASSVGGGTQPQHF
TGTGCCAGCAGCGTAGGAGGGGGGACTCAGCCCCAGCATTTT
>TRBV7-3|NA|NA|TRBJ2-1
CASSLRDNYNEQFF
TGTGCCAGCAGCTTAAGGGACAACTACAATGAGCAGTTCTTC
>TRBV5-1|many|NA|TRBJ1-1
CASSLGGGGTEAFF
TGCGCCAGCAGCTTGGGAGGAGGGGGGACTGAAGCTTTCTTT
>TRBV12-3/TRBV12-4|NA|TRBD1|TRBJ2-5
CASSPGTGDIQETQYF
TGTGCCAGCAGCCCCGGGACAGGGGACATACAAGAGACCCAGTACTTC
>TRBV20-1|NA|NA|TRBJ2-5
CSARGGERYQETQYF
TGCAGTGCTAGAGGGGGCGAGCGGTACCAAGAGACCCAGTACTTC
>TRBV10-1|few|TRBD1|TRBJ2-1
CASSEYRGPRDYNEQFF
TGCGCCAGCAGTGAGTACAGGGGCCCACGAGATTACAATGAGCAGTTCTTC
>TRBV5-4|NA|NA|TRBJ2-4
CASSERGENIQYF
TGTGCCAGCAGTGAGAGGGGGGAAAACATTCAGTACTTC
>TRBV30|NA|NA|TRBJ2-7
CAWSETNYEQYF
TGTGCCTGGAGTGAGACGAACTACGAGCAGTACTTC
>TRBV2|few|NA|TRBJ2-7
CASSDSVLTLDYEQYF
TGTGCCAGCAGTGATTCGGTGCTAACCCTGGATTACGAGCAGTACTTC
>TRBV6-5|many|TRBD1|TRBJ1-1
CASSQGQATEAFF
TGTGCCAGCAGTCAAGGACAGGCGACTGAAGCTTTCTTT
>TRBV19|NA|TRBD1|TRBJ1-5
CASTLDRGEAYSNQPQHF
TGTGCCAGTACCTTAGACAGGGGTGAAGCCTATAGCAATCAGCCCCAGCATTTT
>TRBV4-1|few|NA|TRBJ2-1
CASSQEVPNNEQFF
TGCGCCAGCAGCCAAGAGGTTCCGAACAATGAGCAGTTCTTC
>TRBV9|NA|TRBD2|TRBJ2-1
CASSPTIAGASNEQFF
TGTGCCAGCAGCCCGACAATAGCGGGAGCATCCAATGAGCAGTTCTTC
>TRBV4-1|NA|NA|TRBJ2-1
CASSQDVPLGGSSNEQFF
TGCGCCAGCAGCCAAGATGTGCCCCTCGGGGGTTCTTCGAATGAGCAGTTCTTC
>TRBV19|few|TRBD1|TRBJ2-1
CASSITGGPYNEQFF
TGTGCCAGTAGTATCACAGGGGGCCCATACAATGAGCAGTTCTTC
>TRBV27|NA|TRBD1|TRBJ2-1
CASRGEPGQVVDEQFF
TGTGCCAGCAGGGGAGAACCGGGACAGGTTGTTGACGAGCAGTTCTTC
>TRBV28|NA|NA|TRBJ2-5
CASSLSGNQETQYF
TGTGCCAGCAGTTTGAGCGGAAACCAAGAGACCCAGTACTTC
>TRBV12-3/TRBV12-4|many|NA|TRBJ1-5
CASSETGPFSNQPQHF
TGTGCCAGCAGTGAGACCGGGCCATTTAGCAATCAGCCCCAGCATTTT
>TRBV7-2|few|NA|TRBJ2-3
CASSPPPWGSTDTQYF
TGTGCCAGCAGCCCCCCCCCCTGGGGGAGCACAGATACGCAGTATTTT
>TRBV12-3/TRBV12-4|NA|TRBD1|TRBJ2-7
CASRPGTVYEQYF
TGTGCCAGCAGACCCGGGACAGTCTACGAGCAGTACTTC
>TRBV29-1|few|NA|TRBJ2-7
CSAVGDSYEQYF
TGCAGCGCCGTTGGGGACTCCTACGAGCAGTACTTC
>TRBV3-1|NA|TRBD1|TRBJ2-3
CASSQTRGGPPRDTQYF
TGTGCCAGCAGCCAAACCCGAGGGGGCCCCCCTCGGGATACGCAGTATTTT
>TRBV24-1|NA|NA|TRBJ2-2
CATSPPITGELFF
TGTGCCACTTCGCCCCCCATCACCGGGGAGCTGTTTTTT
>TRBV27|few|TRBD2|TRBJ2-2
CATTGSSGPVRSTGELFF
TGTGCCACCACCGGGTCTAGCGGCCCGGTAAGGAGCACCGGGGAGCTGTTTTTT
>TRBV19|NA|NA|TRBJ2-1
CASSQGGSLDEQFF
TGTGCCAGTAGTCAAGGGGGGAGTTTGGATGAGCAGTTCTTC
>TRBV7-8|few|TRBD1|TRBJ2-1
CASSQDRGEVHEQFF
TGTGCCAGCAGCCAGGACAGGGGAGAAGTCCATGAGCAGTTCTTC
>TRBV7-9|few|NA|TRBJ2-3
CASSLAPQTPGPRGLTQYF
TGTGCCAGCAGCTTAGCTCCTCAGACCCCGGGACCTAGGGGCTTGACGCAGTATTTT
>TRBV28|few|NA|TRBJ2-5
CASTPQPGVETQYF
TGTGCCAGCACTCCCCAGCCGGGCGTGGAGACCCAGTACTTC
>TRBV7-6|once|TRBD1|TRBJ1-2
CASSLDTEPPGQMNGYTF
TGTGCCAGCAGCCTCGATACCGAACCTCCGGGACAGATGAATGGCTACACCTTC
>TRBV28|many|NA|TRBJ2-7
CASSSETGWSYEQYF
TGTGCCAGCAGTTCTGAGACAGGATGGTCCTACGAGCAGTACTTC
>TRBV4-3|few|NA|TRBJ2-1
CASSQETSPGGIRFF
TGCGCCAGCAGTCAGGAGACTAGCCCGGGGGGCATCAGGTTCTTC
>TRBV5-4|few|TRBD1|TRBJ1-1
CASGTGAEAFF
TGTGCCAGCGGGACAGGAGCTGAAGCTTTCTTT